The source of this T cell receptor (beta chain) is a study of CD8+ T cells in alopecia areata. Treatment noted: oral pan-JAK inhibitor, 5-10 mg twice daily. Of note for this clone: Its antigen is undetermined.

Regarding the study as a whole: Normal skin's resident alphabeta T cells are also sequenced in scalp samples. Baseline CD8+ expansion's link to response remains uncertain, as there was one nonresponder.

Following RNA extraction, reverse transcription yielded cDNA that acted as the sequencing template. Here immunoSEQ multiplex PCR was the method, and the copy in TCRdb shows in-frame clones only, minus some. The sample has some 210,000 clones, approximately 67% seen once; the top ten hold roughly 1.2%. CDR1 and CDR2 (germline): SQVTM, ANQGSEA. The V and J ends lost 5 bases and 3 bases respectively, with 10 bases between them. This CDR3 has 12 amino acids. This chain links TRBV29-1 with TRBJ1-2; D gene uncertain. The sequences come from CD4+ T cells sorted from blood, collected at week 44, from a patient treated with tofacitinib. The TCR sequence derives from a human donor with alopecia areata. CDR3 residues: CSVRRSDYGYTF. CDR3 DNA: TGCAGCGTTCGTCGGTCAGACTATGGCTACACCTTC. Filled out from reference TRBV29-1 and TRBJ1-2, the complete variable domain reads SAVISQKPSRDICQRGTSLTIQCQVDSQVTMMFWYRQQPGQSLTLIATANQGSEATYESGFVIDKFPISRPNLTFSTLTVSNMSPEDSSIYLCSVRRSDYGYTFGSGTRLTVV.